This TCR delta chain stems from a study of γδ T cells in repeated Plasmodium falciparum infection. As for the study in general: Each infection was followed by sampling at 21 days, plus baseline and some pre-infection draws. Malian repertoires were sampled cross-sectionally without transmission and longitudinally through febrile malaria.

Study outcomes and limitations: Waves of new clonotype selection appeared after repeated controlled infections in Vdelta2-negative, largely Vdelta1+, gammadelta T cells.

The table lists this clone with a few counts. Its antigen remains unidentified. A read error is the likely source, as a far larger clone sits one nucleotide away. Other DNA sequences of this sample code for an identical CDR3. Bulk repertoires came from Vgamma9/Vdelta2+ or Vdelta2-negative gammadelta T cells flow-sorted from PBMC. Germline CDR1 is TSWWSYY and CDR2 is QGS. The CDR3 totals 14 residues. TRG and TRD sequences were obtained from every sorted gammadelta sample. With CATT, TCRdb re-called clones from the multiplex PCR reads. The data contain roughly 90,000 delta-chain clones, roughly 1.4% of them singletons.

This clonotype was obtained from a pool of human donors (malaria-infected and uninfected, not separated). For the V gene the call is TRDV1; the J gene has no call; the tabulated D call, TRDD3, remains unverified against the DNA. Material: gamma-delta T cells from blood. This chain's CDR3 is CALGEYYSGGSLIF. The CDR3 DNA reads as TGTGCTCTTGGGGAATACTACTCTGGGGGATCTCTCATCTTC.